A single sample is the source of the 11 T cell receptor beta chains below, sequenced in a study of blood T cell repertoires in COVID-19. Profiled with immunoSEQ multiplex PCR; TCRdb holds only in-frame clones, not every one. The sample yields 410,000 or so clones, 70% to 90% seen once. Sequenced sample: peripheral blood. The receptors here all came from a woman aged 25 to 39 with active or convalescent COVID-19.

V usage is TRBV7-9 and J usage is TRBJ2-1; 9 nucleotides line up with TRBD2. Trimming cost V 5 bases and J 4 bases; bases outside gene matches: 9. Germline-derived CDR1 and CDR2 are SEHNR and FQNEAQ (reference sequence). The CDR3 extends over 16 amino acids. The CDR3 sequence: CASSPAGSGSYNEQFF. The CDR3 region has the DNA TGTGCCAGCAGCCCCGCCGGTAGCGGGAGTTACAATGAGCAGTTCTTC.

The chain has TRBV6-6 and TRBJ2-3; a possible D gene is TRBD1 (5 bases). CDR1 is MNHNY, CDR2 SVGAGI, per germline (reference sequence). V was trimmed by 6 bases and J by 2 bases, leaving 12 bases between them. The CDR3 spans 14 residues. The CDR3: CASRSQALTDTQYF. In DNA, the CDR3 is TGTGCCAGCAGATCACAGGCCCTCACAGATACGCAGTATTTT.

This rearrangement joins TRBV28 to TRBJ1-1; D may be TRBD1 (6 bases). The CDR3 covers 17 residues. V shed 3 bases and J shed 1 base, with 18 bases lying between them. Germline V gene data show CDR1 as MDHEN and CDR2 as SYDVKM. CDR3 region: CASSFSGGRGTNTEAFF. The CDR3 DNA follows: TGTGCCAGCAGTTTTTCTGGCGGCAGGGGTACGAACACTGAAGCTTTCTTT.

CDR3: CASRKGADSEQFF. The CDR3 nucleotides read TGTGCCAGCAGGAAAGGAGCGGACAGTGAGCAGTTCTTC. The J gene is TRBJ2-1, the V gene TRBV6-6, with a possible D match to TRBD1 (6 bases). In germline, CDR1 is MNHNY, CDR2 SVGAGI (reference sequence). With 6 bases removed from V and 9 bases from J, the gap between germline ends came to 15 bases. This CDR3 is 13 amino acids long.

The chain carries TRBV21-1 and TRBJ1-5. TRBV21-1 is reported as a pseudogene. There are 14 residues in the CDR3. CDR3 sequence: CASSKGGGNQPQHF. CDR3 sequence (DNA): TGTGCCAGCAGCAAAGGCGGAGGCAATCAGCCCCAGCATTTT.

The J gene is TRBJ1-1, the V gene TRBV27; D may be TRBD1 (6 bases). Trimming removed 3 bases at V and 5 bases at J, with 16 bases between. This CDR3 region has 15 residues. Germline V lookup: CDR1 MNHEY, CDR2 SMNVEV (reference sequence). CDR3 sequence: CASSLQGTGWTEAFF. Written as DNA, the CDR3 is TGTGCCAGCAGTTTGCAGGGGACGGGGTGGACTGAAGCTTTCTTT.

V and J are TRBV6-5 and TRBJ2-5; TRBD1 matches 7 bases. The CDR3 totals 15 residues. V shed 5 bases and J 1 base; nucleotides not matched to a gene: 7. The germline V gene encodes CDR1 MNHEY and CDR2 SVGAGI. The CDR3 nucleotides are TGTGCCAGCAGTCCCCGGGGACAGTCCCAAGAGACCCAGTACTTC. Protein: CASSPRGQSQETQYF.

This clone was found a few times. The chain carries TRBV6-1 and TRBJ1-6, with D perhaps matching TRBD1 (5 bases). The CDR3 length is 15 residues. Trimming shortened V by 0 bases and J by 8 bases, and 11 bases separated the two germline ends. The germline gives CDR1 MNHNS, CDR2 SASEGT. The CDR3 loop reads CASSEAAGHDSPLHF. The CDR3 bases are TGTGCCAGCAGTGAAGCTGCGGGGCACGATTCACCCCTCCACTTT.

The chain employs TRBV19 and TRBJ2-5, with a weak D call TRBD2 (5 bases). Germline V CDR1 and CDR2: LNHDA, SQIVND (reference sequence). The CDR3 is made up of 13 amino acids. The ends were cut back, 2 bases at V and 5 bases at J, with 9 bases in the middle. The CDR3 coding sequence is TGTGCCAGTAGTATACTAGCCCGCGAGACCCAGTACTTC. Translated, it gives CASSILARETQYF.

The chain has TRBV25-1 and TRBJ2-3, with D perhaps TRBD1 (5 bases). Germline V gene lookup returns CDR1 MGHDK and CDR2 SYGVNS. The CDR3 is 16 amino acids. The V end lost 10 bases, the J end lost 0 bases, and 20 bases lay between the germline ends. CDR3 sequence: CATARARTHSTDTQYF. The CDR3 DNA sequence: TGTGCCACCGCCCGGGCGCGGACACACAGCACAGATACGCAGTATTTT.

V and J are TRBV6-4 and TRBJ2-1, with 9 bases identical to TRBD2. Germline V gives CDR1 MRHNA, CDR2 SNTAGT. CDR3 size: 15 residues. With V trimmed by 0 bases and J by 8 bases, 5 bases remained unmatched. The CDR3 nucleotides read TGTGCCAGCAGTGACTCGACTAGCGGACGAGATGAGCAGTTCTTC. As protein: CASSDSTSGRDEQFF.